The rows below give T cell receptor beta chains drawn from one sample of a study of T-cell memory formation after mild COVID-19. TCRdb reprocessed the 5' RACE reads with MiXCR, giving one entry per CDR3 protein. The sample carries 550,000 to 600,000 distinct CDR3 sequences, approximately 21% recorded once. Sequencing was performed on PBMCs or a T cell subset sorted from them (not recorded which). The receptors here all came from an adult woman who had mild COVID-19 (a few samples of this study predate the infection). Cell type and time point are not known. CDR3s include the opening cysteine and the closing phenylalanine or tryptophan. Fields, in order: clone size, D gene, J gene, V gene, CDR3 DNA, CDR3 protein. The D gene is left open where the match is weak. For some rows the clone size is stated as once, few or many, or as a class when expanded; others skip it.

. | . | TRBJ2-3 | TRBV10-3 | TGTGCCATCAGTGACTATGGGGGGGCAACTATAAGCACAGATACGCAGTATTTT | CAISDYGGATISTDTQYF
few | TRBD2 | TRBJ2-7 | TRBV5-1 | TGCGCCAGCAGCAGCGGGGTGGGAGGGTCCTACGAGCAGTACTTC | CASSSGVGGSYEQYF
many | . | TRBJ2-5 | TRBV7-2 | TGTGCCAGCAGCCCCGGACCGGAAGAGACCCAGTACTTC | CASSPGPEETQYF
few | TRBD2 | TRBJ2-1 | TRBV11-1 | TGTGCCAGCGGCCTAGCGGGGAACAATGAGCAGTTCTTC | CASGLAGNNEQFF
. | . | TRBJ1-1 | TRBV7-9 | TGTGCCAGCAGCTTAGTTGTGGGGGCGAATGAAGCTTTCTTT | CASSLVVGANEAFF
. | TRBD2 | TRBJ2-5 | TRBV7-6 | TGTGCCAGCAGCTTATCCCAACTAGCGGGGTTGGTAGAGACCCAGTACTTC | CASSLSQLAGLVETQYF
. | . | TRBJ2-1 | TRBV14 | TGTGCCAGCAGCGAGTACAAGCGCAATGAGCAGTTCTTC | CASSEYKRNEQFF
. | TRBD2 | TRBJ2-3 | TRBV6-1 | TGTGCCAGCACCAGAAAGCGGGAGGGCCGGGGGCGCACAGATACGCAGTATTTT | CASTRKREGRGRTDTQYF
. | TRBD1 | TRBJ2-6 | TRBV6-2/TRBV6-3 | TGTGCCAGCAGTGAACGGGGACAGAGCTCTGGGGCCAACGTCCTGACTTTC | CASSERGQSSGANVLTF
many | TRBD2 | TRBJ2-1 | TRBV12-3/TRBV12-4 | TGTGCCAGCAGTCCTGGGACTAGCGGGGGCTACAATGAGCAGTTCTTC | CASSPGTSGGYNEQFF
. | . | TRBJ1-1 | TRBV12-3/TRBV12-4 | TGTGCCAGCAGACTCTCTCCCGGCCCAGAAGCTTTCTTT | CASRLSPGPEAFF
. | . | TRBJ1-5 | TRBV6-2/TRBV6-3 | TGTGCCAGCAGTCAGGGATTTGGCAATCAGCCCCAGCATTTT | CASSQGFGNQPQHF
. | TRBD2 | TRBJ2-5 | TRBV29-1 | TGCAGCGTTGAAGAGGGAGCTAGCGGGGGGAATCAAGAGACCCAGTACTTC | CSVEEGASGGNQETQYF
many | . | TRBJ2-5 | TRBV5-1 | TGCGCCAGCAGCTTGGTAGCAGAAGAGACCCAGTACTTC | CASSLVAEETQYF
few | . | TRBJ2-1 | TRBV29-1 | TGCAGCGTTGGCACTATAACCTACAATGAGCAGTTCTTC | CSVGTITYNEQFF
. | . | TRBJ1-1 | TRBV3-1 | TGTGCCAGCAGCCAAGACAGGGGCAGGAACACTGAAGCTTTCTTT | CASSQDRGRNTEAFF
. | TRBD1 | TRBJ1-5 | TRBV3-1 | TGTGCCAGCAGCCAAGCTACTGGTCGACAGGGTGGTCAGCCCCAGCATTTT | CASSQATGRQGGQPQHF
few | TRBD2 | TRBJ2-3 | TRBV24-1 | TGTGCCACCAGTGATCCAACAGCGGGAAGGGGCACAGATACGCAGTATTTT | CATSDPTAGRGTDTQYF
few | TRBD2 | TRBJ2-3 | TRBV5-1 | TGCGCCAGCAGCTTGTTTTCTAGCGGGGGCGGCACAGATACGCAGTATTTT | CASSLFSSGGGTDTQYF
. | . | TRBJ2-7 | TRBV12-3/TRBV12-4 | TGTGCCAGCAGCCTCTCTAGCGTCCACTACGAGCAGTACTTC | CASSLSSVHYEQYF
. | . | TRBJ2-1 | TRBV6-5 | TGTGCCAGCACCCCTCTGGGAGCGACCAAGGATGAGCAGTTCTTC | CASTPLGATKDEQFF
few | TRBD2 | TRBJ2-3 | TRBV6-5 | TGTGCCAGCAGTTACTCGGGTCGGACTAGCGGCACAGATACGCAGTATTTT | CASSYSGRTSGTDTQYF
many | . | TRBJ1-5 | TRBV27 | TGTGCCAGCAGTCCTAGGACTGTTGATCAGCCCCAGCATTTT | CASSPRTVDQPQHF
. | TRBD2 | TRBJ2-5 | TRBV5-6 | TGTGCCAGCAGCTTCTGGACTAGCGGAGGCCAAGAGACCCAGTACTTC | CASSFWTSGGQETQYF
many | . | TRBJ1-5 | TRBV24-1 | TGTGCCACCAGTCCCCAGGGCCCAAGCAATCAGCCCCAGCATTTT | CATSPQGPSNQPQHF
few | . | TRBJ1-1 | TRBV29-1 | TGCAGCGTCCATCTGGCGACGGGGAACACTGAAGCTTTCTTT | CSVHLATGNTEAFF
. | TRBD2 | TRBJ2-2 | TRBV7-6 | TGTGCCAGCAGCCGAGGACTAGCGATGTATCCCGGGGAGCTGTTTTTT | CASSRGLAMYPGELFF
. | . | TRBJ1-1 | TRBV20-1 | TGCAGTGCTACTCGGTCGGCCACTGAAGCTTTCTTT | CSATRSATEAFF
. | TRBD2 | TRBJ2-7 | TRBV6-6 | TGTGCCAGCACTCGCGGGAGGGCCCTTGGCGCCGAGCAGTACTTC | CASTRGRALGAEQYF
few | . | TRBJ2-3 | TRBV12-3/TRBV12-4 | TGTGCCAGCAGTTTCGGCGGCCCAGGGACGCAGTATTTT | CASSFGGPGTQYF
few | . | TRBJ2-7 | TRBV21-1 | TGTGCCAGCAGTAACCGGGACAGCACCTACGAGCAGTACTTC | CASSNRDSTYEQYF
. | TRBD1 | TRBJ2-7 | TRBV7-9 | TGTGCCAGCAGCTTCCCGGGACAGGGCTACGAGCAGTACTTC | CASSFPGQGYEQYF
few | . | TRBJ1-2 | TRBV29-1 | TGCAGTTCTCAGGTTAACTATGGCTACACCTTC | CSSQVNYGYTF
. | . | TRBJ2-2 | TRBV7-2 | TGTGCCACCTTGGCCTCCGAGAACACCGGGGAGCTGTTTTTT | CATLASENTGELFF
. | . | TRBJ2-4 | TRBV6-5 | TGTGCCAGCAGCCCAAAGAGTTCCTACAAAAACATTCAGTACTTC | CASSPKSSYKNIQYF